The entry below gives a single TCR beta chain sequence along with its context. Its cognate antigen is unknown. These data belong to a study of cytotoxic CD8 clonotypes in ibrutinib-treated CLL. Study results and limitations: The public clonotypes identified were infrequent and showed contraction or stability on treatment.

Generated by immunoSEQ multiplex PCR, the TCRdb table keeps only in-frame clones and is missing some. The repertoire holds around 92,000 clones, with roughly 80% as singletons. The V gene's germline CDR1 is SEHNR and CDR2 FQNEAQ (reference sequence). Trimming cost V 4 bases and J 3 bases; bases outside gene matches: 11. There are 17 residues in the CDR3. The J gene is TRBJ1-2, the V gene TRBV7-9; TRBD1 matches at 10 bases. The specimen comprised PBMCs, sampled after 24 months of ibrutinib treatment. The TCR originated in a human donor with chronic lymphocytic leukemia. The CDR3, as DNA: TGTGCCAGCAGCTCCAATTTCGACAGGGGGCGCGACTATGGCTACACCTTC. It codes for CASSSNFDRGRDYGYTF. The full variable domain, in which reference TRBV7-9 and TRBJ1-2 provide the parts outside the CDR3, is DTGVSQNPRHKITKRGQNVTFRCDPISEHNRLYWYRQTLGQGPEFLTYFQNEAQLEKSRLLSDRFSAERPKGSFSTLEIQRTEQGDSAMYLCASSSNFDRGRDYGYTFGSGTRLTVV.